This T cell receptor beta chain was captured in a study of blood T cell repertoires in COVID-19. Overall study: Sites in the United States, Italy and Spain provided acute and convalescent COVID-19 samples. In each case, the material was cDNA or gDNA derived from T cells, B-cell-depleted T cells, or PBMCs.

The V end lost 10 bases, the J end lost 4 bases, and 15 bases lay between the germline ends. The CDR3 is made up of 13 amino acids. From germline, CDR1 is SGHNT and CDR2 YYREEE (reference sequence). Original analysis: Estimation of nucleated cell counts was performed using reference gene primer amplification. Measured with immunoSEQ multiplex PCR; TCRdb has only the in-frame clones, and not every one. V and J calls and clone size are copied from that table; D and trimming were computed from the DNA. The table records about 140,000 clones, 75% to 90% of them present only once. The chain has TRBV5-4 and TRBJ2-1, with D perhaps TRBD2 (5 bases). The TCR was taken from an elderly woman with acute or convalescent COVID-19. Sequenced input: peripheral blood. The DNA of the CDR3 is TGTGCCGGGAAAGGAGGCAGTTACAATGAGCAGTTCTTC. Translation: CAGKGGSYNEQFF.